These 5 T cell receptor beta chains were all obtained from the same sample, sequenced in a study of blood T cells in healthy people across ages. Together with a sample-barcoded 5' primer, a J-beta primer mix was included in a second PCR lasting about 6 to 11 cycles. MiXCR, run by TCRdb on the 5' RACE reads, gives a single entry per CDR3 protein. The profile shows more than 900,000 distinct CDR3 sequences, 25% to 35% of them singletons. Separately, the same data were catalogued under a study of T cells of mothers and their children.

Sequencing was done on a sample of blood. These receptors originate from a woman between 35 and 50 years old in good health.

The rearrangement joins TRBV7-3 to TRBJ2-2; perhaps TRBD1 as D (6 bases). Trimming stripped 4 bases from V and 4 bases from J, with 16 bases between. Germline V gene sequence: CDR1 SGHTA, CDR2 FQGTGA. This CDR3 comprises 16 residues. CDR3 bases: TGTGCCAGCAGCTCGTCACAGGGATCGACCACCGGGGAGCTGTTTTTT. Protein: CASSSSQGSTTGELFF.

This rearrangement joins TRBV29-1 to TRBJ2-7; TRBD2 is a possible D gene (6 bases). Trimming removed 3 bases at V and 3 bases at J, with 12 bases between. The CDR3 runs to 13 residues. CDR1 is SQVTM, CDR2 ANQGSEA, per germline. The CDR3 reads CSVDSEGDYEQYF. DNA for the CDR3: TGCAGCGTTGATTCGGAGGGTGACTACGAGCAGTACTTC.

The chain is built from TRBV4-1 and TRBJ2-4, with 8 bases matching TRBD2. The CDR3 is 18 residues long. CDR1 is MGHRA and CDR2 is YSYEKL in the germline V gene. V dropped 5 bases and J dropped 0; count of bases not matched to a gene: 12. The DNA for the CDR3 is TGCGCCAGCAGCATGGGTCTGGCGGGGGGATCAGCCAAAAACATTCAGTACTTC. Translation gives CASSMGLAGGSAKNIQYF.

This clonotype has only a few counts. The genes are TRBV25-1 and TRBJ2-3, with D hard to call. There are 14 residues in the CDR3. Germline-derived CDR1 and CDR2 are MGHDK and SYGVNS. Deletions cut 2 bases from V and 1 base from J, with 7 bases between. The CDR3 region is CASSESGRTDTQYF. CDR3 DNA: TGTGCCAGCAGTGAAAGTGGGCGCACAGATACGCAGTATTTT. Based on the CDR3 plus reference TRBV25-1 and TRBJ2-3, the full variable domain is EADIYQTPRYLVIGTGKKITLECSQTMGHDKMYWYQQDPGMELHLIHYSYGVNSTEKGDLSSESTVSRIRTEHFPLTLESARPSHTSQYLCASSESGRTDTQYFGPGTRLTVL.

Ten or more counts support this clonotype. The CDR3 bases are TGTGCCGTCTCAGGGCGGGGGGCTGCCTACGAGCAGTACTTC. This sequence encodes CAVSGRGAAYEQYF. The V gene is TRBV10-3, the J gene TRBJ2-7; 8 bases align to TRBD2. This CDR3 has 14 residues. The junction had 11 bases not matched to a gene; V was cut back by 11 bases and J by 2 bases. Per the germline V gene, CDR1 is ENHRY and CDR2 is SYGVKD.